Each of the 9 T cell receptor beta chains below was sequenced from the same sample in a study of read filtering for tumor transcriptome and immune sequencing. Molecular barcoded adaptors covering alpha/delta and beta/gamma chains were used on around 400 ng RNA. TCRdb independently ran MiXCR on the reads; one entry per CDR3 protein. This table has 30,000 to 45,000 distinct CDR3 sequences, roughly an eighth appearing once. Sequences were obtained from a population of CD138-negative cells sorted from bone marrow. The source is a donor at least 40 years old with multiple myeloma.

In this sample, this clonotype turned up many times. The V gene is TRBV7-2, the J gene TRBJ2-1; a weak D match, TRBD2 (6 bases). This CDR3 contains 13 residues. Trimming removed 3 bases from V and 6 bases from J, with 9 bases in between. Germline CDR1 SGHTA, CDR2 FQGNSA. The CDR3 DNA is TGTGCCAGCAGCTTCCGGCGGGGCAATGAGCAGTTCTTC. Translated: CASSFRRGNEQFF.

This clonotype was observed a handful of times. A much larger clone differs from this one at a single base, so this may be a read error. The CDR3 end shows no conserved phenylalanine or tryptophan, and so a read error is likely. This chain links TRBV7-9 with TRBJ1-5; no reliable D call. Germline assignment: CDR1 SEHNR and CDR2 FQNEAQ (reference sequence). The V and J ends lost 5 bases and 3 bases respectively, with 5 bases between them. This CDR3 region has 12 residues. As DNA, the CDR3 is TGTGCCAGCAGCCGTAACAATCAGCCCCAGCATCTT. Translating it yields CASSRNNQPQHL.

This clonotype was counted ten times or more. The chain recombines TRBV7-3 with TRBJ2-5, with D possibly being TRBD2 (6 bases). V was trimmed by 1 base and J by 5 bases, leaving 14 bases between them. In germline, CDR1 is SGHTA, CDR2 FQGTGA. The CDR3 runs to 15 residues. CDR3 sequence (DNA): TGTGCCAGCAGCTTAAACACTGGGACTGCGGAGACCCAGTACTTC. It yields the protein CASSLNTGTAETQYF. The complete variable domain, with remaining parts taken from reference TRBV7-3 and TRBJ2-5, reads GAGVSQTPSNKVTEKGKYVELRCDPISGHTALYWYRQSLGQGPEFLIYFQGTGAADDSGLPNDRFFAVRPEGSVSTLKIQRTERGDSAVYLCASSLNTGTAETQYFGPGTRLLVL.

This clonotype has only a few counts. Lacking the conserved final phenylalanine or tryptophan, this CDR3 likely reflects a read error. This chain joins TRBV28 and TRBJ1-1; D possibly corresponds to TRBD1 (6 bases). Germline V gene sequence: CDR1 MDHEN, CDR2 SYDVKM. This CDR3 contains 15 residues. The CDR3 nucleotides read TGTGCCAGCAGTTTTAGGACAGAGGGAAACACCGAAGCTTTCATT. As protein: CASSFRTEGNTEAFI.

In the case of this clonotype: A read error is likely here: a far larger clone is one base away. J is TRBJ1-4 and V is TRBV7-7; D possibly corresponds to TRBD1 (6 bases). The J call may be faulty, since TRBJ2-3 better matches the DNA end. The CDR3 sequence is 13 residues long. Germline V CDR1 and CDR2: SSHAT, FNYEAQ (reference sequence). The CDR3 nucleotides read TGTGCTAGCAGCGGACAGCGCTCAGATACGCAGTATTTT. Translation: CASSGQRSDTQYF.

This clonotype was picked up many times. This chain uses TRBV5-1 with TRBJ1-5; 8 bases agree with TRBD1. The CDR3 is made up of 13 amino acids. V shed 3 bases, J shed 4 bases, and the junction held 0 bases outside the gene matches. Germline assignment: CDR1 SGHRS and CDR2 YFSETQ. CDR3 sequence (DNA): TGCGCCAGCAGCTGGGACAGGAATCAGCCCCAGCATTTT. It specifies CASSWDRNQPQHF.

This clonotype was picked up many times. The chain couples TRBV7-2 to TRBJ1-1; 10 positions agree with TRBD1. CDR1 is SGHTA and CDR2 is FQGNSA in the germline V gene. J gave up 6 bases and V 1 base, and 5 bases lay outside the gene matches. The CDR3 runs 15 residues. CDR3 bases: TGTGCCAGCAGCTTAGTGACAGGGGGCCTGGCTGAAGCTTTCTTT. Translated, it gives CASSLVTGGLAEAFF.

This clonotype appeared many times. The rearrangement joins TRBV30 to TRBJ1-1, with no clear D. CDR1 and CDR2 from the germline V gene are GTSNPN and SVGIG (reference sequence). CDR3 length: 14 residues. Trimming cost V 0 bases and J 1 base, with 9 bases left between them. The CDR3 coding sequence is TGTGCCTGGAGTGTAATAGGATCGAACACTGAAGCTTTCTTT. Translating it yields CAWSVIGSNTEAFF.

This clonotype was recorded many times. V gene TRBV7-9 combines with J gene TRBJ1-4; D is uncertain. Germline assignment: CDR1 SEHNR and CDR2 FQNEAQ (reference sequence). This CDR3 is built from 14 residues. Trimming removed 0 bases from V and 7 bases from J, with 9 bases in between. The CDR3: CASSLARRSEKLFF. The CDR3 nucleotides are TGTGCCAGCAGCTTAGCCAGGAGGAGTGAAAAACTGTTTTTT.